The entry below gives a single TCR beta chain sequence along with its context. This table comes from immunoSEQ multiplex PCR, and its TCRdb copy is limited to in-frame clones, with some not included. The sample includes approximately 160,000 clones, 65% to 90% of them seen just once. Per the germline V gene, CDR1 is SGHRS and CDR2 is YFSETQ. Between the trimmed V and J ends, which lost 5 bases and 4 bases, there was a span of 12 bases. CDR3 size: 13 residues. This record comes from a study of cytomegalovirus exposure and HLA in healthy donors. Input material: PBMCs. This chain links TRBV5-1 with TRBJ1-1; weak D call: TRBD1 (6 bases). This sequence was found in a woman between 18 and 30 years old in good health and CMV-seronegative. This CDR3 is CASRTEGGTEAFF. CDR3 nucleotide sequence: TGCGCCAGCAGGACTGAAGGGGGCACTGAAGCTTTCTTT. Using reference TRBV5-1 and TRBJ1-1 for the parts outside the CDR3, the full variable domain is KAGVTQTPRYLIKTRGQQVTLSCSPISGHRSVSWYQQTPGQGLQFLFEYFSETQRNKGNFPGRFSGRQFSNSRSEMNVSTLELGDSALYLCASRTEGGTEAFFGQGTRLTVV.